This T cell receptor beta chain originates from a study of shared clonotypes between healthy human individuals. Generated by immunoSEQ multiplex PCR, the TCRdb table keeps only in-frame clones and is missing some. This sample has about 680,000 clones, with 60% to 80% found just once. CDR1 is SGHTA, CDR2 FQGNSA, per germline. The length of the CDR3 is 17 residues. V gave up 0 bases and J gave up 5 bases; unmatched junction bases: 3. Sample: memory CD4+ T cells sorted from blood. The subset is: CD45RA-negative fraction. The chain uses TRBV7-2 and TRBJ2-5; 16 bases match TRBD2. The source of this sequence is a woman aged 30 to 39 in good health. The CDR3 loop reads CASSLAPGLAGGETQYF. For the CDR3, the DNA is TGTGCCAGCAGCTTAGCCCCGGGACTAGCGGGAGGGGAGACCCAGTACTTC.